The clone carrying this TCR beta chain has at least ten counts. This record belongs to a study of blood T cells in healthy people across ages. CDR3 length: 13 residues. Germline V gives CDR1 DFQATT, CDR2 SNEGSKA (reference sequence). V lost 6 bases, J lost 5 bases, and 7 bases stayed unmatched. A second PCR of roughly 7 to 11 cycles used a sample-barcoded 5' primer and a J-beta primer mix. Carrying 12 random nucleotides, a template-switch adaptor labeled each individual cDNA molecule. TCRdb reanalysed the 5' RACE reads using MiXCR and keeps one entry per CDR3 protein. The profile shows approximately 700,000 distinct CDR3 sequences, 32% of them singletons.

The TCR originated in an elderly woman in good health. The chain couples TRBV20-1 to TRBJ2-7, with 10 bases aligning to TRBD1. Specimen: blood. The CDR3 reads CSAATGTGDEQYF. CDR3 sequence (DNA): TGCAGTGCGGCGACCGGGACAGGGGACGAGCAGTACTTC.